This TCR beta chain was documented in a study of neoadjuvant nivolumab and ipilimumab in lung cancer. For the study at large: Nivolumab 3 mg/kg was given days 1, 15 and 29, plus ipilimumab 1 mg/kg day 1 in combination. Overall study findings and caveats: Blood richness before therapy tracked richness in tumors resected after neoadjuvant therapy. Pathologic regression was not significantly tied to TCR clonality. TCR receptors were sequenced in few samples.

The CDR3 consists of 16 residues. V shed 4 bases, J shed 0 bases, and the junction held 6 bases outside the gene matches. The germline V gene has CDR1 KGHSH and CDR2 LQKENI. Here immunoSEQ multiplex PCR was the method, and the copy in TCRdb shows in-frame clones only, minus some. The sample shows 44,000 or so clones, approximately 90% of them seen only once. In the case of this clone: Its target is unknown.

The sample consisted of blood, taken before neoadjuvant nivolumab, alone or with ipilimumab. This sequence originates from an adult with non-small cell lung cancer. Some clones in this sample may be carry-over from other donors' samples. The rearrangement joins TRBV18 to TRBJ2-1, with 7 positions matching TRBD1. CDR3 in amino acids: CASSLRTGGSYNEQFF. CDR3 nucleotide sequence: TGTGCCAGCTCACTCAGGACAGGAGGCTCCTACAATGAGCAGTTCTTC.